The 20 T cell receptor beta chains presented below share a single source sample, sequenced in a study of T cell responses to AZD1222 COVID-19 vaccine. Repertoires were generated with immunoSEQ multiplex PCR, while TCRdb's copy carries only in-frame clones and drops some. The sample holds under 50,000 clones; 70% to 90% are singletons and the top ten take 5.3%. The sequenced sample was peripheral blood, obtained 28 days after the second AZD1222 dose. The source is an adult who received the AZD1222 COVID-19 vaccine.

The CDR3 loop is CASSQAPEAFF. The DNA of the CDR3 is TGTGCCAGCAGTCAGGCCCCCGAAGCTTTCTTT. This chain uses TRBV2 with TRBJ1-1; no definite D call. Trimming shortened V by 5 bases and J by 8 bases, and 9 bases separated the two germline ends. CDR1 and CDR2 from the germline V gene are SNHLY and FYNNEI. The length of the CDR3 is 11 residues.

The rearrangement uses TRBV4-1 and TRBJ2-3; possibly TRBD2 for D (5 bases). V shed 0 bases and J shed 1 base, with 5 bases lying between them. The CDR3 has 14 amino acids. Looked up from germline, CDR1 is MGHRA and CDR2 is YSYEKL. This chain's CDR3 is CASSQEAGTDTQYF. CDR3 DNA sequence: TGCGCCAGCAGCCAAGAAGCGGGCACAGATACGCAGTATTTT.

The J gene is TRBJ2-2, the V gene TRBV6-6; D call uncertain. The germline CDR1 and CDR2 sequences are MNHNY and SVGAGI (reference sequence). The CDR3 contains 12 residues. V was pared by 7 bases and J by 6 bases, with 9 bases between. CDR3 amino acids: CASTASAGELFF. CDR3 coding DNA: TGTGCCAGCACGGCCAGTGCCGGGGAGCTGTTTTTT.

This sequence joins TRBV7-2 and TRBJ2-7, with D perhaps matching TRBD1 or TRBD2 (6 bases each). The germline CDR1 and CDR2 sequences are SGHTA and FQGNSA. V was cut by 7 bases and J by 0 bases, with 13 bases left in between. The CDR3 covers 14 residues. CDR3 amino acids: CASTLGGGSYEQYF. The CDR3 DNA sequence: TGTGCCAGCACCCTAGGGGGAGGCTCCTACGAGCAGTACTTC. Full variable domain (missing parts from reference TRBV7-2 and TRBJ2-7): GAGVSQSPSNKVTEKGKDVELRCDPISGHTALYWYRQSLGQGLEFLIYFQGNSAPDKSGLPSDRFSAERTGGSVSTLTIQRTQQEDSAVYLCASTLGGGSYEQYFGPGTRLTVT.

The CDR3 loop is CASSPLGTGGLALHF. The CDR3 DNA sequence: TGTGCCAGCAGCCCTTTAGGGACAGGGGGCTTGGCCCTCCACTTT. The chain uses TRBV28 and TRBJ1-6; 12 bases line up with TRBD1. The CDR3 loop spans 15 amino acids. Trimming at V came to 6 bases and at J to 14 bases, leaving 11 bases not matched to a gene. Per the germline V gene, CDR1 is MDHEN and CDR2 is SYDVKM.

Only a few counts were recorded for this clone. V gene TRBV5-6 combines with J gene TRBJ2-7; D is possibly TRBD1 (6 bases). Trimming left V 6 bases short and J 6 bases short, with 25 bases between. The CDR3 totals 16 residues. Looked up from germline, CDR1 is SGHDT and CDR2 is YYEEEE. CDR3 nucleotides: TGTGCCAGCACCTTTAAAGATAATAGGGGGTTCCGCGAGCAGTACTTC. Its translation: CASTFKDNRGFREQYF.

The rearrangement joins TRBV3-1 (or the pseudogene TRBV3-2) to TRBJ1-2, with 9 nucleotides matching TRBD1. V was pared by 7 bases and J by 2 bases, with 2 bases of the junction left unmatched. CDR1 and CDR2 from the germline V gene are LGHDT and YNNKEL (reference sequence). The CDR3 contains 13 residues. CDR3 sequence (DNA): TGTGCCAGCACCGGACAGGGGAACTATGGCTACACCTTC. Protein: CASTGQGNYGYTF.

CDR3 loop: CASSLDWGRTDTQYF. Written as DNA, the CDR3 is TGTGCCAGCAGCTTAGATTGGGGCCGCACAGATACGCAGTATTTT. This chain uses TRBV7-8 with TRBJ2-3; D is possibly TRBD1 (5 bases). The CDR3 has 15 amino acids. With 1 base removed from V and 1 base from J, the gap between germline ends came to 9 bases. Per the germline V gene, CDR1 is SGHVS and CDR2 is FQNEAQ. The whole variable domain, remainder taken from reference TRBV7-8 and TRBJ2-3, is GAGVSQSPRYKVAKRGQDVALRCDPISGHVSLFWYQQALGQGPEFLTYFQNEAQLDKSGLPSDRFFAERPEGSVSTLKIQRTQQEDSAVYLCASSLDWGRTDTQYFGPGTRLTVL.

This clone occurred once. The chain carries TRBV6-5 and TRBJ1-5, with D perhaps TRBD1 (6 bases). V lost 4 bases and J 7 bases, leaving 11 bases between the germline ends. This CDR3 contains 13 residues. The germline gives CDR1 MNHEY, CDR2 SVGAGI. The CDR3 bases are TGTGCCAGCAGTTCGACAGGAGACCAGCCCCAGCATTTT. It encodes CASSSTGDQPQHF.

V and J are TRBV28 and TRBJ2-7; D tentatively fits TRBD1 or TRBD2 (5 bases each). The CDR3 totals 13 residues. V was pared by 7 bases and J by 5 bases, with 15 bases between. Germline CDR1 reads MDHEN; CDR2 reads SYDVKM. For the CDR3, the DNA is TGTGCCAGCACCCCGGGGCTCCGGGACGAGCAGTACTTC. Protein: CASTPGLRDEQYF.

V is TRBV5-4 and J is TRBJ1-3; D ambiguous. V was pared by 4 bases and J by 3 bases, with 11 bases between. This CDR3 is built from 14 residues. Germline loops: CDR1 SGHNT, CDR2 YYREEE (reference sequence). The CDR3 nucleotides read TGTGCCAGCAGCCCGACGTTGGATGGAAACACCATATATTTT. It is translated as CASSPTLDGNTIYF.

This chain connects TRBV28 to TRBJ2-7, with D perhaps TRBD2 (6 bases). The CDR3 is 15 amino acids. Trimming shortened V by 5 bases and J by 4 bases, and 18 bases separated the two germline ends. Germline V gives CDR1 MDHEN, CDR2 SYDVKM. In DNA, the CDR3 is TGTGCCAGCAGTCCATTCCGGACTACAAATTACGAGCAGTACTTC. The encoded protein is CASSPFRTTNYEQYF.

CDR3 loop: CASSLPGGGSETQYF. The CDR3 DNA sequence: TGTGCCAGCAGTCTACCCGGGGGGGGTTCAGAGACCCAGTACTTC. The chain carries TRBV6-2 or TRBV6-3 and TRBJ2-5; TRBD2 matches at 8 bases. Looked up from germline, CDR1 is MNHEY and CDR2 is SVGEGT. Trimming removed 5 bases from V and 4 bases from J; junction bases left unmatched: 9. This CDR3 contains 15 residues.

The CDR3 loop is CASSETEAAVDEQFF. The CDR3 DNA follows: TGTGCCAGCAGCGAAACGGAGGCTGCTGTCGATGAGCAGTTCTTC. The chain employs TRBV11-2 and TRBJ2-1; perhaps TRBD2 as D (5 bases). This CDR3 is built from 15 residues. The V and J ends lost 5 bases and 8 bases respectively, with 19 bases between them. Germline V gives CDR1 SGHAT, CDR2 FQNNGV.

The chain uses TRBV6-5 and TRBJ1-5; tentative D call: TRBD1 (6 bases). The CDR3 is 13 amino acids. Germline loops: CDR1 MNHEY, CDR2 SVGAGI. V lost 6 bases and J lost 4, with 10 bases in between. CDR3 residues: CASRSGVNQPQHF. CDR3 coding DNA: TGTGCCAGCAGGTCAGGGGTTAATCAGCCCCAGCATTTT.

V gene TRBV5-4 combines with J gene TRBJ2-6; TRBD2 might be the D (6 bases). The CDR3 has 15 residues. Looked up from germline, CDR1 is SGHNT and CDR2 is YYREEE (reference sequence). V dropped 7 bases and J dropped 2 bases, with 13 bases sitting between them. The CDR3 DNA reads TGTGCCAGCTCCAAACGGGAGACTGGGGCCAACGTCCTGACTTTC. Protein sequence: CASSKRETGANVLTF.

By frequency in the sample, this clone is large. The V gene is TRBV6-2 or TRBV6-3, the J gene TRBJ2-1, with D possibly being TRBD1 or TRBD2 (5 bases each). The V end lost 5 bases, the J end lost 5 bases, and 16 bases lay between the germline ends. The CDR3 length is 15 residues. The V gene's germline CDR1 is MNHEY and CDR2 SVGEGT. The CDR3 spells CASSILRDGDNEQFF. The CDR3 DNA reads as TGTGCCAGCAGTATCCTCCGGGACGGAGACAATGAGCAGTTCTTC.

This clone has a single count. The CDR3 DNA follows: TGTGCCAGCAGCCAGGGACAGGGACACAATGAGCAGTTCTTC. This encodes CASSQGQGHNEQFF. The chain couples TRBV5-4 to TRBJ2-1, with TRBD1 identical over 9 bases. With V trimmed by 4 bases and J by 5 bases, 4 bases remained unmatched. Germline CDR1 and CDR2: SGHNT and YYREEE (reference sequence). The CDR3 spans 14 residues.

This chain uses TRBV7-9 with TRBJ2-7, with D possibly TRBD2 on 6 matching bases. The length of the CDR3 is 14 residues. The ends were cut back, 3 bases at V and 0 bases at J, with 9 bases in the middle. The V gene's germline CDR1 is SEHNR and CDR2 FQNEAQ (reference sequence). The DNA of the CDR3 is TGTGCCAGCAGCTTTGGGACTGCCTCCTACGAGCAGTACTTC. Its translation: CASSFGTASYEQYF.

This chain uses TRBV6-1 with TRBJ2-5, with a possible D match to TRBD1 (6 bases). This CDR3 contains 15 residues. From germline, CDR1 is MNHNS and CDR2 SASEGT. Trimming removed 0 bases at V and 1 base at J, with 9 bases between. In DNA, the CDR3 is TGTGCCAGCAGTGAAGCCGGACAGCCCCAAGAGACCCAGTACTTC. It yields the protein CASSEAGQPQETQYF.